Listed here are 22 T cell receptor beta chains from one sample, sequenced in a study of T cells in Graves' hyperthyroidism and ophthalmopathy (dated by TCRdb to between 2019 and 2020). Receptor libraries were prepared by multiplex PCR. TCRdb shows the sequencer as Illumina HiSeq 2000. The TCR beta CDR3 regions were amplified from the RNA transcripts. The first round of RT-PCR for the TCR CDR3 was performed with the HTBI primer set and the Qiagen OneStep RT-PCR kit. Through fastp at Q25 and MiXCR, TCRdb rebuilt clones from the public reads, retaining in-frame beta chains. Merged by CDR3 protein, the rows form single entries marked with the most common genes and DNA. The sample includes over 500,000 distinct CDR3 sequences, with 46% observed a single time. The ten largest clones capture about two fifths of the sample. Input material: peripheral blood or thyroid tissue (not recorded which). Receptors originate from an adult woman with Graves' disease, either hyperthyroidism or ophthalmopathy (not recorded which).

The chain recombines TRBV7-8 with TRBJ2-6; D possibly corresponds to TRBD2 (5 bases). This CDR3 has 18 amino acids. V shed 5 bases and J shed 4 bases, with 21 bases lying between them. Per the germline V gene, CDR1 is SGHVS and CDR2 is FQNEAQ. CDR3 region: CASSAGVDPRTGANVLTF. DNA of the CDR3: TGTGCCAGCAGCGCGGGCGTCGACCCCCGGACCGGGGCCAACGTCCTGACTTTC.

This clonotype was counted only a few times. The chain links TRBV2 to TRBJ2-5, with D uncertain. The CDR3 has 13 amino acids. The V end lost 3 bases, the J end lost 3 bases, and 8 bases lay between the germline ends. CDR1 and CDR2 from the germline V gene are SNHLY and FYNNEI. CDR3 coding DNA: TGTGCCAGCAGTGAGTGGTCTAAAGAGACCCAGTACTTC. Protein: CASSEWSKETQYF.

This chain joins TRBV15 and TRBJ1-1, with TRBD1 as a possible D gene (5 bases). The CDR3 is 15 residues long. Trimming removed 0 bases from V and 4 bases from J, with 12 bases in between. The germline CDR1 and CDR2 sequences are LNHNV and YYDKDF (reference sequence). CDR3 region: CATSRDRGGSTEAFF. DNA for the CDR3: TGTGCCACCAGCAGAGACCGGGGGGGGAGCACTGAAGCTTTCTTT.

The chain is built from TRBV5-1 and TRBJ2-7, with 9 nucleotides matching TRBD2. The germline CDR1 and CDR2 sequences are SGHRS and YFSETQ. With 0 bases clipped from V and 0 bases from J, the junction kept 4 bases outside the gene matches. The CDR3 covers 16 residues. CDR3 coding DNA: TGCGCCAGCAGCTTGGCGGGTAGCGGGAGCTCCTACGAGCAGTACTTC. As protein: CASSLAGSGSSYEQYF.

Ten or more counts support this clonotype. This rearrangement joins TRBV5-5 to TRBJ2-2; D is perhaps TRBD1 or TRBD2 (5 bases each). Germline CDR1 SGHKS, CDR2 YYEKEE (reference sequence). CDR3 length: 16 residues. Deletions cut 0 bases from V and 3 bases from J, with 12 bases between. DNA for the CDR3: TGTGCCAGCAGCTTGGCCCATGGGGGATACACCGGGGAGCTGTTTTTT. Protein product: CASSLAHGGYTGELFF.

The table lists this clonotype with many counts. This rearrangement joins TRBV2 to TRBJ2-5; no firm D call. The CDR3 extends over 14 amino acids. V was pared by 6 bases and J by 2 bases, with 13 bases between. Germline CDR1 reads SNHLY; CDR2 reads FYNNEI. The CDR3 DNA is TGTGCCAGCAGGATCCCCCAGGAACAAGAGACCCAGTACTTC. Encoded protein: CASRIPQEQETQYF. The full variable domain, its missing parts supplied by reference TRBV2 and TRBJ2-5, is EPEVTQTPSHQVTQMGQEVILRCVPISNHLYFYWYRQILGQKVEFLVSFYNNEISEKSEIFDDQFSVERPDGSNFTLKIRSTKLEDSAMYFCASRIPQEQETQYFGPGTRLLVL.

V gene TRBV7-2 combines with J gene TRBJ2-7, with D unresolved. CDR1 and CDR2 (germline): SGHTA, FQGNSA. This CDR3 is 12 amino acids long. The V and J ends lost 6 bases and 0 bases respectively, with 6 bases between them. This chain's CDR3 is CASSTYSYEQYF. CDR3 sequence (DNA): TGTGCCAGCAGTACCTACTCCTACGAGCAGTACTTC.

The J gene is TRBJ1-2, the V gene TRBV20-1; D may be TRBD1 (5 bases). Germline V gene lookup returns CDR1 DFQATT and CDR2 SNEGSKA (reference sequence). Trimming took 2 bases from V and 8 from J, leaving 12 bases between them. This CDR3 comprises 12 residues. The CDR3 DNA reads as TGCAGTGCTAGAATGGGGGAATGGGGCTACACCTTC. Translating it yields CSARMGEWGYTF.

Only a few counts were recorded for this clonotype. As DNA, the CDR3 is TGTGCCAGCAGTCTCCGACAGCTTAAAACGAGCTCTGGAAACACCATATATTTT. This translates into CASSLRQLKTSSGNTIYF. The chain is built from TRBV6-6 and TRBJ1-3, with D tentatively TRBD1 (5 bases). This CDR3 contains 18 residues. Trimming cost V 5 bases and J 0 bases, with 20 bases left between them. Germline loops: CDR1 MNHNY, CDR2 SVGAGI (reference sequence).

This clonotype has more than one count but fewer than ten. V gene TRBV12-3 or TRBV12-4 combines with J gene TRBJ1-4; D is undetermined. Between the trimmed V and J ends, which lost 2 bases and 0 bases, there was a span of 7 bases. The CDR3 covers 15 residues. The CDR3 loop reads CASSLRLATNEKLFF. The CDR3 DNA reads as TGTGCCAGCAGTTTAAGACTTGCAACTAATGAAAAACTGTTTTTT.

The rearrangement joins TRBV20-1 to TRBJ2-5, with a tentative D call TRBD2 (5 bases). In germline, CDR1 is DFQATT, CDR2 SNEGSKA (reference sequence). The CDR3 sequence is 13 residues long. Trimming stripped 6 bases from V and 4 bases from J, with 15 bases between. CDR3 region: CSAPLEAGETQYF. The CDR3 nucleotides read TGCAGTGCCCCGTTGGAGGCCGGAGAGACCCAGTACTTC.

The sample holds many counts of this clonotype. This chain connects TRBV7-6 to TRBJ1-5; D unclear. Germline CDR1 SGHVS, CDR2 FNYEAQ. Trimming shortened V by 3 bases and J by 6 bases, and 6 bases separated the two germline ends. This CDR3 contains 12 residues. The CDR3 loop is CASSFPGQPQHF. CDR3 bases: TGTGCCAGCAGCTTCCCAGGTCAGCCCCAGCATTTT.

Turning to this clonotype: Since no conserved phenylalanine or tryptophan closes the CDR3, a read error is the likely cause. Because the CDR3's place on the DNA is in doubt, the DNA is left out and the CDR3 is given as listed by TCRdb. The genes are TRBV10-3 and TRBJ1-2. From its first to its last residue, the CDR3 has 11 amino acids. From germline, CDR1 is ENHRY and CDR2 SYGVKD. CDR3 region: CAISESIQSKV.

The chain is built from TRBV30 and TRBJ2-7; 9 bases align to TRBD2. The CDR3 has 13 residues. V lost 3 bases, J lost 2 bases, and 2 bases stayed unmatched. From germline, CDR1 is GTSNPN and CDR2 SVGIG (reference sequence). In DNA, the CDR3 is TGTGCCTGGAGGCGGGAGGGCACCTACGAGCAGTACTTC. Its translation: CAWRREGTYEQYF.

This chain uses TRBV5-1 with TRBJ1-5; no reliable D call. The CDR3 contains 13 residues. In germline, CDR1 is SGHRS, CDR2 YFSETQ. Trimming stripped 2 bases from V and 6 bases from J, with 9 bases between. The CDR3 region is CASSLLGSQPQHF. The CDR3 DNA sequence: TGCGCCAGCAGCTTATTGGGCAGTCAGCCCCAGCATTTT.

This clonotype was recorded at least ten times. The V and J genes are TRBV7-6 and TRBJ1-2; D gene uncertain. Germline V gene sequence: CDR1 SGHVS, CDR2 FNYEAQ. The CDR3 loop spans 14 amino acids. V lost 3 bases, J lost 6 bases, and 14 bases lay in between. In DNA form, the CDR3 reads TGTGCCAGCAGCTTTGGCGACCTCCCGGATGGCTACACCTTC. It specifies CASSFGDLPDGYTF.

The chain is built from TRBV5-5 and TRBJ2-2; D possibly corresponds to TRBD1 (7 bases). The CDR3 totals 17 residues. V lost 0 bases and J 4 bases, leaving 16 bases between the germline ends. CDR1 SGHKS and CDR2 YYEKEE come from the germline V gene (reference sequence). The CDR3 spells CASSLAVRDSTTGELFF. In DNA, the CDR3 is TGTGCCAGCAGCTTGGCAGTGCGGGACAGCACCACCGGGGAGCTGTTTTTT. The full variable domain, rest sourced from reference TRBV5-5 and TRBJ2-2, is DAGVTQSPTHLIKTRGQQVTLRCSPISGHKSVSWYQQVLGQGPQFIFQYYEKEERGRGNFPDRFSARQFPNYSSELNVNALLLGDSALYLCASSLAVRDSTTGELFFGEGSRLTVL.

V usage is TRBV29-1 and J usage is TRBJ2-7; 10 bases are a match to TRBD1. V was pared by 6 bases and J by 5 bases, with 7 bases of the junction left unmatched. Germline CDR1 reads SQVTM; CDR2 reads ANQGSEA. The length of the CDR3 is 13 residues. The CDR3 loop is CSVASGTGDEQYF. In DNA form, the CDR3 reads TGCAGCGTCGCCTCCGGGACAGGGGACGAGCAGTACTTC.

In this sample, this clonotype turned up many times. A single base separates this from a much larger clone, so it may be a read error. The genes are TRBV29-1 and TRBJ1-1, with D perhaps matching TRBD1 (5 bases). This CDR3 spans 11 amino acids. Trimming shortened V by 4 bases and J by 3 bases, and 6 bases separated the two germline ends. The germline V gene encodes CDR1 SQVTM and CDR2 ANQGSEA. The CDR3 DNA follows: TGCAGCGTTGGGGGGGACACTGAAGCTTTCTTT. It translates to CSVGGDTEAFF.

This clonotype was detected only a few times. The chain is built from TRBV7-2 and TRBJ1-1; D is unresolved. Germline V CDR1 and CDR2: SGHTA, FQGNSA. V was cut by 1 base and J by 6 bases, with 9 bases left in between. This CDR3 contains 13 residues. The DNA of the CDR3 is TGTGCCAGCAGCTTAGTGCGGAAGGCTGAAGCTTTCTTT. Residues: CASSLVRKAEAFF.

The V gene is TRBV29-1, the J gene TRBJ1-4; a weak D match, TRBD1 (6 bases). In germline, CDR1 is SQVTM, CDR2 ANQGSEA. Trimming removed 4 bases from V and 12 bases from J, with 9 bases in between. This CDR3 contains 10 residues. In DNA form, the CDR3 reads TGCAGCGTTGCGGGGGCGCAACTGTTTTTT. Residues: CSVAGAQLFF.

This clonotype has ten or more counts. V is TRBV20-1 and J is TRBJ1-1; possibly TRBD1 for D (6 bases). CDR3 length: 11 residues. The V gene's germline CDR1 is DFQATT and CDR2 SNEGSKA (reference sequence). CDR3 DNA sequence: TGCAGACTCGGACAGACCCTTGAAGCTTTCTTT. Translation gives CRLGQTLEAFF.